This entry lists 32 T cell receptor beta chains sequenced from one sample in a study of identical twins. TCRdb re-derived calls from the 5' RACE reads in MiXCR, one entry per CDR3 protein. The sample lists a few hundred thousand distinct CDR3 sequences; 6.5% were seen once. A further study also used this sample, focusing on T cells expressing NK-cell markers.

Sequences were obtained from CD8+ T cells sorted from blood. The receptor set was obtained from a woman aged 18 to 35 in good health.

The chain joins TRBV30 to TRBJ2-3; no definite D call. CDR3 length equals 11 residues. Germline V gives CDR1 GTSNPN, CDR2 SVGIG (reference sequence). The V gene lost 0 bases and the J gene lost 4 bases, with 2 bases spanning the gap. CDR3 region: CAWSVPDTQYF. The CDR3 nucleotides are TGTGCCTGGAGTGTACCAGATACGCAGTATTTT.

The gene calls are TRBV4-3 and TRBJ2-3; D possibly corresponds to TRBD2 (6 bases). V lost 0 bases and J 5 bases, leaving 21 bases between the germline ends. This CDR3 has 18 amino acids. Germline values: CDR1 LGHNA, CDR2 YSLEER. CDR3 sequence: CASSQEGATGGEEDTQYF. In nucleotides, the CDR3 is TGCGCCAGCAGCCAAGAAGGGGCTACGGGTGGGGAGGAAGATACGCAGTATTTT.

CDR3 DNA sequence: TGCAGTGCTAGACTACCCTTAGGCTACAATGAGCAGTTCTTC. This codes for CSARLPLGYNEQFF. The chain couples TRBV20-1 to TRBJ2-1, with D hard to call. Trimming removed 2 bases from V and 3 bases from J, with 11 bases in between. The CDR3 consists of 14 residues. In germline, CDR1 is DFQATT, CDR2 SNEGSKA (reference sequence).

In its sample, this clonotype was seen a few times. The chain has TRBV5-1 and TRBJ2-7; 10 bases agree with TRBD1. Germline trimming cut 3 bases from V and 2 bases from J; bases unmatched to any gene: 11. Looked up from germline, CDR1 is SGHRS and CDR2 is YFSETQ. CDR3 length equals 17 residues. The CDR3 loop reads CASSWSWTGGETYEQYF. DNA for the CDR3: TGCGCCAGCAGCTGGTCTTGGACAGGGGGGGAAACCTACGAGCAGTACTTC.

This clonotype showed up many times. The chain has TRBV6-5 and TRBJ2-7; no clear D. The CDR3 consists of 12 residues. Germline V gives CDR1 MNHEY, CDR2 SVGAGI. Trimming removed 0 bases from V and 6 bases from J, with 6 bases in between. The CDR3 reads CASSYSLTEQYF. In DNA form, the CDR3 reads TGTGCCAGCAGTTACTCCCTCACCGAGCAGTACTTC.

This clonotype was seen more than once but under ten times. The genes are TRBV7-9 and TRBJ1-1; D gene uncertain. The CDR3 sequence is 14 residues long. V lost 1 base to trimming and J lost 4 bases, with 10 bases between them. CDR1 is SEHNR and CDR2 is FQNEAQ in the germline V gene (reference sequence). CDR3 sequence reads: CASSLDFESTEAFF. The CDR3 bases are TGTGCCAGCAGCTTAGATTTCGAGAGCACTGAAGCTTTCTTT.

This chain links TRBV3-1 with TRBJ2-1; D not resolved. CDR3 length equals 13 residues. CDR1 is LGHDT and CDR2 is YNNKEL in the germline V gene (reference sequence). V gave up 1 base and J gave up 6 bases, with 7 bases separating them. The CDR3 nucleotides read TGTGCCAGCAGCCAAGTTGGGGTCAATGAGCAGTTCTTC. This encodes CASSQVGVNEQFF.

The chain carries TRBV19 and TRBJ2-1; the D gene is possibly TRBD2 (5 bases). CDR1 and CDR2 from the germline V gene are LNHDA and SQIVND (reference sequence). The V gene lost 1 base and the J gene lost 6 bases, with 13 bases spanning the gap. This CDR3 has 15 residues. In nucleotides, the CDR3 is TGTGCCAGTAGTATAGGCTCGAGGGCGATCAATGAGCAGTTCTTC. Translating gives CASSIGSRAINEQFF.

The chain combines TRBV5-1 with TRBJ1-1; no definite D call. Germline CDR1 reads SGHRS; CDR2 reads YFSETQ. V lost 4 bases and J 0 bases, leaving 16 bases between the germline ends. The CDR3 consists of 16 residues. CDR3 DNA: TGCGCCAGCAGCCACCTCGGGGAGCGGATGAACACTGAAGCTTTCTTT. Translated, it gives CASSHLGERMNTEAFF.

This clonotype was observed a handful of times. This sequence joins TRBV7-9 and TRBJ2-7; TRBD2 aligns across 7 bases. This CDR3 comprises 15 residues. Losses at the gene ends were 1 base for V and 5 bases for J; bases not matched to a gene: 8. In germline, CDR1 is SEHNR, CDR2 FQNEAQ (reference sequence). CDR3 protein: CASSLVEGGRDEQYF. CDR3 bases: TGTGCCAGCAGCTTAGTGGAGGGAGGGAGGGACGAGCAGTACTTC. The complete variable domain, with remaining parts taken from reference TRBV7-9 and TRBJ2-7, reads DTGVSQNPRHKITKRGQNVTFRCDPISEHNRLYWYRQTLGQGPEFLTYFQNEAQLEKSRLLSDRFSAERPKGSFSTLEIQRTEQGDSAMYLCASSLVEGGRDEQYFGPGTRLTVT.

This clonotype appeared a few times. The V call is TRBV6-5, the J call TRBJ2-3; a weak D match, TRBD2 (6 bases). This CDR3 spans 17 amino acids. CDR1 is MNHEY, CDR2 SVGAGI, per germline. Trimming took 2 bases from V and 3 from J, leaving 18 bases between them. The CDR3 protein is CASSYLGGTLITDTQYF. The CDR3 DNA follows: TGTGCCAGCAGTTACCTCGGGGGAACGTTGATTACAGATACGCAGTATTTT.

This clonotype has more than one count but fewer than ten. In nucleotides, the CDR3 is TGTGCCAGTAGTATTGTTCTAGCGGACTCCTACGAGCAGTACTTC. It encodes CASSIVLADSYEQYF. The V and J genes are TRBV19 and TRBJ2-7, with TRBD2 identical over 7 bases. The CDR3 is made up of 15 amino acids. The ends lost 3 bases at V and 0 bases at J; junction bases unmatched: 5. Germline CDR1 and CDR2: LNHDA and SQIVND (reference sequence).

This clonotype came up many times. At one boundary the junction diverges from the germline segment, which might be a read error. The CDR3 reads CASSLDSSNQPQHF. In DNA, the CDR3 is TGTGCCAGCAGTTTAGACAGTAGCAATCAGCCCCAGCATTTT. The rearrangement links TRBV7-9 to TRBJ1-5, with a possible D match to TRBD1 (5 bases). Germline CDR1 and CDR2: SEHNR and FQNEAQ (reference sequence). The CDR3 covers 14 residues.

J is TRBJ2-6 and V is TRBV25-1; D gene unclear. Trimming took 6 bases from V and 0 from J, leaving 9 bases between them. The CDR3 contains 15 residues. Germline V gives CDR1 MGHDK, CDR2 SYGVNS. CDR3 residues: CASSERNSGANVLTF. As DNA, the CDR3 is TGTGCCAGCAGCGAACGGAACTCTGGGGCCAACGTCCTGACTTTC.

This clonotype occurred a few times. This sequence joins TRBV25-1 and TRBJ2-5; the D is unclear. Germline CDR1 and CDR2: MGHDK and SYGVNS. CDR3 length: 13 residues. Trimming removed 11 bases from V and 4 bases from J, with 17 bases in between. The DNA of the CDR3 is TGTGCCCCCCGCGGCAGCCTCACAGAGACCCAGTACTTC. The encoded protein is CAPRGSLTETQYF.

This rearrangement joins TRBV5-1 to TRBJ1-1; D not resolved. The length of the CDR3 is 16 residues. Trimming cost V 0 bases and J 4 bases, with 16 bases left between them. Germline loops: CDR1 SGHRS, CDR2 YFSETQ. The CDR3 DNA follows: TGCGCCAGCAGCTTGGGTGAGGTAGAATGGGGCACTGAAGCTTTCTTT. Translation gives CASSLGEVEWGTEAFF.

This clonotype was observed at least ten times. The V call is TRBV7-8, the J call TRBJ1-1; 7 bases line up with TRBD1. The CDR3 loop spans 13 amino acids. V was clipped by 5 bases and J by 3 bases; unmatched bases: 3. Germline values: CDR1 SGHVS, CDR2 FQNEAQ. The CDR3 DNA sequence: TGTGCCAGCAGCCGACAGGGAGACACTGAAGCTTTCTTT. It codes for CASSRQGDTEAFF. Supplemented by reference TRBV7-8 and TRBJ1-1, the full variable domain reads GAGVSQSPRYKVAKRGQDVALRCDPISGHVSLFWYQQALGQGPEFLTYFQNEAQLDKSGLPSDRFFAERPEGSVSTLKIQRTQQEDSAVYLCASSRQGDTEAFFGQGTRLTVV.

The rearrangement uses TRBV7-6 and TRBJ2-1; D is ambiguous. V was shortened by 4 bases and J by 6 bases, with 19 bases between the two germline ends. The CDR3 consists of 16 residues. The germline gives CDR1 SGHVS, CDR2 FNYEAQ. CDR3 in amino acids: CASSSAGTLVVNEQFF. CDR3 sequence (DNA): TGTGCCAGCAGCTCCGCCGGTACGCTCGTAGTCAATGAGCAGTTCTTC. The full variable domain, in which reference TRBV7-6 and TRBJ2-1 provide the parts outside the CDR3, is GAGVSQSPRYKVTKRGQDVALRCDPISGHVSLYWYRQALGQGPEFLTYFNYEAQQDKSGLPNDRFSAERPEGSISTLTIQRTEQRDSAMYRCASSSAGTLVVNEQFFGPGTRLTVL.

This clonotype occurred a few times. The V and J genes are TRBV3-1 and TRBJ2-7; D gene unclear. Trimming cost V 0 bases and J 0 bases, with 12 bases left between them. Germline V gives CDR1 LGHDT, CDR2 YNNKEL (reference sequence). The CDR3 loop spans 16 amino acids. The CDR3, as DNA: TGTGCCAGCAGCCAAGAATCGTTTGATCCCTCCTACGAGCAGTACTTC. This encodes CASSQESFDPSYEQYF.

In its sample, this clonotype was seen a few times. The rearrangement joins TRBV7-8 to TRBJ2-2; D might be TRBD2 (5 bases). The CDR3 consists of 15 residues. Trimming cost V 1 base and J 6 bases, with 12 bases left between them. Germline V gene sequence: CDR1 SGHVS, CDR2 FQNEAQ. For the CDR3, the DNA is TGTGCCAGCAGCTTAGTTGAGGGTTCTCCCGGGGAGCTGTTTTTT. It specifies CASSLVEGSPGELFF.

This clonotype was counted only a few times. The chain is built from TRBV7-6 and TRBJ2-7; unclear D gene. Germline loops: CDR1 SGHVS, CDR2 FNYEAQ. The V and J ends lost 2 bases and 7 bases respectively, with 12 bases between them. The CDR3 runs 13 residues. CDR3 protein: CASSLRVGVEQYF. Here the CDR3 DNA reads TGTGCCAGCAGCTTACGTGTTGGGGTAGAGCAGTACTTC.

This rearrangement joins TRBV7-2 to TRBJ2-1; possibly TRBD2 for D (6 bases). The V and J ends lost 3 bases and 10 bases respectively, with 13 bases between them. CDR1 SGHTA and CDR2 FQGNSA come from the germline V gene. The CDR3 covers 13 residues. The CDR3 region is CASSFKPGLEQFF. In DNA, the CDR3 is TGTGCCAGCAGCTTTAAGCCGGGACTCGAGCAGTTCTTC.

This clonotype was picked up many times. The genes are TRBV20-1 and TRBJ2-1; 7 bases are a match to TRBD2. The CDR3 sequence is 15 residues long. V lost 0 bases and J lost 13; bases outside the gene matches: 15. The germline V gene encodes CDR1 DFQATT and CDR2 SNEGSKA (reference sequence). This chain's CDR3 is CSAREGRVGARDQFF. CDR3 sequence (DNA): TGCAGTGCTAGAGAAGGGAGGGTCGGGGCGCGTGATCAGTTCTTC.

This clonotype appeared many times. V is TRBV29-1 and J is TRBJ2-3; D gene unclear. Trimming pared 5 bases from V and 2 bases from J, leaving 8 bases between. Germline assignment: CDR1 SQVTM and CDR2 ANQGSEA. The CDR3 runs to 12 residues. The CDR3 is CSVISITDTQYF. DNA for the CDR3: TGCAGCGTTATCAGCATCACAGATACGCAGTATTTT.

The sample holds a few counts of this clonotype. This chain links TRBV7-9 with TRBJ2-1, with 11 bases that match TRBD2. CDR3 length equals 15 residues. V shed 5 bases and J 7 bases; nucleotides not matched to a gene: 7. Germline V gene lookup returns CDR1 SEHNR and CDR2 FQNEAQ (reference sequence). CDR3 loop: CASSQLAGAKNEQFF. DNA of the CDR3: TGTGCCAGCAGCCAACTAGCGGGGGCCAAAAATGAGCAGTTCTTC.

The chain couples TRBV12-3 or TRBV12-4 to TRBJ2-1, with TRBD2 identical over 7 bases. V dropped 6 bases and J dropped 9; count of bases not matched to a gene: 5. This CDR3 contains 12 residues. CDR3 in amino acids: CASRPGTTEQFF. CDR3 DNA sequence: TGTGCCAGCAGACCCGGGACTACTGAGCAGTTCTTC.

This clonotype was counted many times. CDR3 DNA: TGCGCCAGCAGCGTAATGAGCTCCTACGAGCAGTACTTC. Amino acid sequence: CASSVMSSYEQYF. This chain links TRBV5-1 with TRBJ2-7; D uncertain. CDR1 and CDR2 from the germline V gene are SGHRS and YFSETQ. The CDR3 is made up of 13 amino acids. Between the trimmed V and J ends, which lost 4 bases and 0 bases, there was a span of 8 bases. Together with reference TRBV5-1 and TRBJ2-7, the CDR3 gives the full variable domain: KAGVTQTPRYLIKTRGQQVTLSCSPISGHRSVSWYQQTPGQGLQFLFEYFSETQRNKGNFPGRFSGRQFSNSRSEMNVSTLELGDSALYLCASSVMSSYEQYFGPGTRLTVT.

This clonotype was found many times. Written as DNA, the CDR3 is TGCGCCAGCAGCTTGCAGGGAGAGACCCAGTACTTC. It translates to CASSLQGETQYF. V gene TRBV5-1 combines with J gene TRBJ2-5, with TRBD1 as a possible D gene (5 bases). The V end was cut by 1 base, the J end by 4 bases, with 5 bases between. The V gene's germline CDR1 is SGHRS and CDR2 YFSETQ. The CDR3 totals 12 residues.

V and J are TRBV4-1 and TRBJ2-7; tentatively, D is TRBD2 (6 bases). Per the germline V gene, CDR1 is MGHRA and CDR2 is YSYEKL. The CDR3 is made up of 15 amino acids. Trimming cost V 1 base and J 5 bases, with 15 bases left between them. The CDR3 coding sequence is TGCGCCAGCAGCCAAGTTCTCACTAGCAGGAACGAGCAGTACTTC. Translating it yields CASSQVLTSRNEQYF.

In this sample, this clonotype turned up a few times. The J gene is TRBJ2-1, the V gene TRBV6-1; the D gene could be TRBD1 or TRBD2 (5 bases each). Germline V gives CDR1 MNHNS, CDR2 SASEGT. The CDR3 is 15 residues long. Trimming shortened V by 6 bases and J by 0 bases, and 12 bases separated the two germline ends. Here the CDR3 DNA reads TGTGCCAGCAGCCGGGACGAGAGCTCCTACAATGAGCAGTTCTTC. This sequence encodes CASSRDESSYNEQFF.

This clonotype was detected a few times. The rearrangement links TRBV2 to TRBJ1-2; TRBD1 is a possible D gene (5 bases). Germline V gene sequence: CDR1 SNHLY, CDR2 FYNNEI. V was clipped by 8 bases and J by 13 bases, with 17 bases between them. The CDR3 contains 11 residues. CDR3 region: CASLGPAGPTF. Written as DNA, the CDR3 is TGTGCCAGCCTGGGGCCCGCTGGCCCCACCTTC.

The V call is TRBV7-9, the J call TRBJ1-1; a possible D gene is TRBD1 (6 bases). The CDR3 is made up of 16 amino acids. Trimming removed 5 bases from V and 3 bases from J, with 19 bases in between. The germline CDR1 and CDR2 sequences are SEHNR and FQNEAQ (reference sequence). CDR3 sequence (DNA): TGTGCCAGCAGCCAGGGGAAATATAGGGACGACACTGAAGCTTTCTTT. Its protein product is CASSQGKYRDDTEAFF.